This TCR beta chain originates from a study of blood T cell repertoires in COVID-19. Germline V CDR1 and CDR2: KGHSH, LQKENI. The CDR3 length is 15 residues. V lost 4 bases to trimming and J lost 12 bases, with 22 bases between them. Here immunoSEQ multiplex PCR was the method, and the copy in TCRdb shows in-frame clones only, minus some. Of more than 200,000 clones listed, under 90% are singletons. The source material was peripheral blood. The V gene is TRBV18, the J gene TRBJ2-1, with a possible D match to TRBD2 (6 bases). The sequence came from a woman of 80 years or more with COVID-19, enrolled during active disease. DNA of the CDR3: TGTGCCAGCTCACGACCGGCAACTAGCTCCCAGGGGCAGTTCTTC. The encoded protein is CASSRPATSSQGQFF.